The next 23 T cell receptor beta chains were all read from a single sample in a study of T cell responses to AZD1222 COVID-19 vaccine. Measured with immunoSEQ multiplex PCR; TCRdb has only the in-frame clones, and not every one. The table has around 99,000 clones, approximately 89% seen once. The specimen was peripheral blood, collected 28 days after the second AZD1222 dose. Source of these receptors: an adult who received the AZD1222 COVID-19 vaccine.

This chain connects TRBV6-2 or TRBV6-3 to TRBJ2-3; D remains unclear. This CDR3 has 13 amino acids. The germline V and J ends were trimmed by 7 bases and 4 bases, with 12 bases remaining between them. The germline V gene has CDR1 MNHEY and CDR2 SVGEGT. CDR3 DNA sequence: TGTGCCAGCACCCCGGTTGGGGCAGATACGCAGTATTTT. It encodes CASTPVGADTQYF.

This chain links TRBV7-8 with TRBJ1-5, with D possibly being TRBD1 (6 bases). The CDR3 loop spans 17 amino acids. CDR1 is SGHVS, CDR2 FQNEAQ, per germline. V was trimmed by 5 bases and J by 0 bases, leaving 17 bases between them. The CDR3 sequence: CASSPFGGGDSNQPQHF. CDR3 in DNA: TGTGCCAGCAGCCCTTTTGGGGGGGGCGATAGCAATCAGCCCCAGCATTTT.

The chain employs TRBV28 and TRBJ1-2; no clear D. Germline V gene data show CDR1 as MDHEN and CDR2 as SYDVKM. V shed 4 bases and J shed 8 bases, with 8 bases lying between them. The CDR3 has 11 amino acids. The CDR3 region is CASSSTEGYTF. The CDR3 DNA sequence: TGTGCCAGCAGTTCAACGGAAGGCTACACCTTC.

V usage is TRBV6-5 and J usage is TRBJ1-2, with a tentative D call TRBD1 (5 bases). CDR1 and CDR2 (germline): MNHEY, SVGAGI. V lost 5 bases to trimming and J lost 8 bases, with 15 bases between them. The CDR3 length is 13 residues. This CDR3 is CASSPGLLLGYTF. The CDR3, as DNA: TGTGCCAGCAGTCCGGGACTGTTGTTAGGCTACACCTTC.

This chain joins TRBV28 and TRBJ2-3; 9 nucleotides match TRBD2. This CDR3 contains 15 residues. J lost 13 bases, V lost 6 bases, and 17 bases had no gene match. Germline V gene sequence: CDR1 MDHEN, CDR2 SYDVKM. The CDR3 reads CASSPTRLAGFREYF. In DNA form, the CDR3 reads TGTGCCAGCAGCCCGACTCGTCTAGCGGGGTTCAGGGAGTATTTT.

The V call is TRBV7-9, the J call TRBJ1-3; D not certain. V lost 3 bases, J lost 0 bases, and 9 bases lay in between. This CDR3 is built from 15 residues. The germline V gene encodes CDR1 SEHNR and CDR2 FQNEAQ (reference sequence). Written as DNA, the CDR3 is TGTGCCAGCAGCTTGACGGGAAGCTCTGGAAACACCATATATTTT. Its protein product is CASSLTGSSGNTIYF.

The V call is TRBV6-6, the J call TRBJ2-1; 8 bases match TRBD2. With 5 bases clipped from V and 4 bases from J, the junction kept 13 bases outside the gene matches. This CDR3 is 17 amino acids long. The germline V gene encodes CDR1 MNHNY and CDR2 SVGAGI (reference sequence). The CDR3 loop reads CASSPGAGGGYYNEQFF. In nucleotides, the CDR3 is TGTGCCAGCAGTCCTGGGGCGGGAGGAGGGTATTACAATGAGCAGTTCTTC.

The chain carries TRBV2 and TRBJ1-3; D call uncertain. This CDR3 is built from 14 residues. Looked up from germline, CDR1 is SNHLY and CDR2 is FYNNEI. The V gene lost 4 bases and the J gene lost 0 bases, with 7 bases spanning the gap. The chain's CDR3 is CASSGTTSGNTIYF. Written as DNA, the CDR3 is TGTGCCAGCAGTGGGACCACCTCTGGAAACACCATATATTTT.

This clone was seen just once. V usage is TRBV19 and J usage is TRBJ1-5; D may be TRBD1 (5 bases). The CDR3 is 14 amino acids. From germline, CDR1 is LNHDA and CDR2 SQIVND (reference sequence). V dropped 5 bases and J dropped 6 bases, with 14 bases sitting between them. In DNA form, the CDR3 reads TGTGCCAGTAGTGCCGGTGGGGCCCCTCAGCCCCAGCATTTT. This sequence encodes CASSAGGAPQPQHF.

Points on this clone: The sample carries other DNA sequences with the same CDR3. J is TRBJ2-2 and V is TRBV9; D remains unclear. The germline V gene has CDR1 SGDLS and CDR2 YYNGEE. The CDR3 totals 12 residues. Trimming cost V 0 bases and J 5 bases, with 2 bases left between them. CDR3 coding DNA: TGTGCCAGCAGCGTAGGGACCGGGGAGCTGTTTTTT. Its protein is CASSVGTGELFF. The full variable domain, in which reference TRBV9 and TRBJ2-2 provide the parts outside the CDR3, is DSGVTQTPKHLITATGQRVTLRCSPRSGDLSVYWYQQSLDQGLQFLIQYYNGEERAKGNILERFSAQQFPDLHSELNLSSLELGDSALYFCASSVGTGELFFGEGSRLTVL.

This clone was detected a few times. This chain joins TRBV5-4 and TRBJ1-2, with 8 bases that match TRBD1. Trimming took 0 bases from V and 6 from J; bases not matched to a gene: 4. In germline, CDR1 is SGHNT, CDR2 YYREEE (reference sequence). This CDR3 contains 14 residues. This CDR3 reads CASSLGQGADGYTF. The CDR3 DNA reads TGTGCCAGCAGCTTGGGGCAGGGGGCCGATGGCTACACCTTC.

The table lists this clone with a count of one. The J gene is TRBJ2-2, the V gene TRBV27; D is unclear. The ends were cut back, 0 bases at V and 4 bases at J, with 9 bases in the middle. The CDR3 length is 15 residues. CDR1 and CDR2 from the germline V gene are MNHEY and SMNVEV (reference sequence). CDR3 coding DNA: TGTGCCAGCAGTTTATCGAGGCGTATCACCGGGGAGCTGTTTTTT. This gives the protein CASSLSRRITGELFF.

This clone was seen a handful of times. The chain recombines TRBV5-4 with TRBJ2-1; 15 nucleotides match TRBD2. The CDR3 covers 18 residues. CDR1 is SGHNT, CDR2 YYREEE, per germline (reference sequence). Trimming cost V 4 bases and J 9 bases; bases outside gene matches: 14. The CDR3 sequence: CASSPAPGTSGRYGEQFF. As DNA, the CDR3 is TGTGCCAGCAGCCCCGCCCCCGGGACTAGCGGGAGGTATGGTGAGCAGTTCTTC. Complete variable domain (other parts from reference TRBV5-4 and TRBJ2-1): ETGVTQSPTHLIKTRGQQVTLRCSSQSGHNTVSWYQQALGQGPQFIFQYYREEENGRGNFPPRFSGLQFPNYSSELNVNALELDDSALYLCASSPAPGTSGRYGEQFFGPGTRLTVL.

The V and J genes are TRBV11-3 and TRBJ2-2; D perhaps matches TRBD2 (5 bases). Germline V lookup: CDR1 SGHNT, CDR2 YENEEA. Trimming removed 2 bases from V and 7 bases from J, with 11 bases in between. CDR3 length: 14 residues. CDR3: CASSLNGVSGELFF. CDR3 coding DNA: TGTGCCAGCAGCTTAAACGGGGTCAGCGGGGAGCTGTTTTTT.

This clone came up once. The chain employs TRBV5-4 and TRBJ2-5; tentatively, D is TRBD1 or TRBD2 (5 bases each). Germline CDR1 reads SGHNT; CDR2 reads YYREEE (reference sequence). This CDR3 has 14 residues. Trimming removed 10 bases at V and 3 bases at J, with 19 bases between. CDR3 coding DNA: TGTGCCGGCGAGGGCCAGGGTATGAAAGAGACCCAGTACTTC. It specifies CAGEGQGMKETQYF. Full variable domain (rest looked up from reference TRBV5-4 and TRBJ2-5): ETGVTQSPTHLIKTRGQQVTLRCSSQSGHNTVSWYQQALGQGPQFIFQYYREEENGRGNFPPRFSGLQFPNYSSELNVNALELDDSALYLCAGEGQGMKETQYFGPGTRLLVL.

The chain recombines TRBV20-1 with TRBJ2-1; D is unresolved. Trimming shortened V by 6 bases and J by 4 bases, and 4 bases separated the two germline ends. The CDR3 has 10 residues. CDR1 is DFQATT, CDR2 SNEGSKA, per germline (reference sequence). The CDR3 here is CSATYNEQFF. For the CDR3, the DNA is TGCAGTGCAACGTACAATGAGCAGTTCTTC.

The rearrangement links TRBV28 to TRBJ1-1, with D unclear. Trimming stripped 3 bases from V and 4 bases from J, with 15 bases between. The germline V gene encodes CDR1 MDHEN and CDR2 SYDVKM. The length of the CDR3 is 15 residues. CDR3 residues: CASSLSTGWATEAFF. The DNA of the CDR3 is TGTGCCAGCAGTTTGTCCACGGGTTGGGCCACTGAAGCTTTCTTT.

V and J are TRBV10-3 and TRBJ2-7; 11 bases match TRBD1. Unmatched junction bases numbered 3, after V lost 6 bases and J lost 5 bases. Germline-derived CDR1 and CDR2 are ENHRY and SYGVKD. The CDR3 spans 13 residues. As DNA, the CDR3 is TGTGCCATCAGGGGACAGGGGGAAAACGAGCAGTACTTC. This gives the protein CAIRGQGENEQYF.

This chain connects TRBV5-1 to TRBJ1-3; TRBD1 matches at 7 bases. Germline loops: CDR1 SGHRS, CDR2 YFSETQ. The CDR3 length is 16 residues. Trimming cost V 2 bases and J 1 base; bases outside gene matches: 6. Here the CDR3 reads CASSLQGIVSGNTIYF. The CDR3 nucleotides are TGCGCCAGCAGCTTACAGGGGATAGTTTCTGGAAACACCATATATTTT.

The genes are TRBV15 and TRBJ2-1; possibly TRBD2 for D (5 bases). CDR3 length: 16 residues. Trimming removed 1 base at V and 4 bases at J, with 14 bases between. Germline CDR1 reads LNHNV; CDR2 reads YYDKDF (reference sequence). The CDR3 protein is CATSRGGWYSYNEQFF. DNA of the CDR3: TGTGCCACCAGCAGAGGAGGGTGGTATAGTTACAATGAGCAGTTCTTC.

J is TRBJ1-5 and V is TRBV15; the match to TRBD1 covers 10 bases. Looked up from germline, CDR1 is LNHNV and CDR2 is YYDKDF (reference sequence). V lost 0 bases to trimming and J lost 7 bases; unmatched junction nucleotides: 9. The CDR3 extends over 17 amino acids. The CDR3 coding sequence is TGTGCCACCAGCAGAGATCCCCCGGACAGGGGGAACCAGCCCCAGCATTTT. Its translation: CATSRDPPDRGNQPQHF. Full variable domain (remainder filled in from reference TRBV15 and TRBJ1-5): DAMVIQNPRYQVTQFGKPVTLSCSQTLNHNVMYWYQQKSSQAPKLLFHYYDKDFNNEADTPDNFQSRRPNTSFCFLDIRSPGLGDTAMYLCATSRDPPDRGNQPQHFGDGTRLSIL.

This clone was found once. V gene TRBV28 combines with J gene TRBJ2-7; D gene uncertain. V was cut by 2 bases and J by 7 bases, with 18 bases left in between. Germline V gene sequence: CDR1 MDHEN, CDR2 SYDVKM. This CDR3 contains 15 residues. The CDR3 DNA reads as TGTGCCAGCAGTTTAAGTGGCCTCCCGCCGGTTGAGCAGTACTTC. This translates into CASSLSGLPPVEQYF.

The rearrangement links TRBV10-3 to TRBJ1-3, with D hard to call. Germline-derived CDR1 and CDR2 are ENHRY and SYGVKD. The V end lost 5 bases, the J end lost 0 bases, and 14 bases lay between the germline ends. The length of the CDR3 is 16 residues. CDR3 coding DNA: TGTGCCATCAGTCAAACCGCAGGAGACTCTGGAAACACCATATATTTT. Translation: CAISQTAGDSGNTIYF.